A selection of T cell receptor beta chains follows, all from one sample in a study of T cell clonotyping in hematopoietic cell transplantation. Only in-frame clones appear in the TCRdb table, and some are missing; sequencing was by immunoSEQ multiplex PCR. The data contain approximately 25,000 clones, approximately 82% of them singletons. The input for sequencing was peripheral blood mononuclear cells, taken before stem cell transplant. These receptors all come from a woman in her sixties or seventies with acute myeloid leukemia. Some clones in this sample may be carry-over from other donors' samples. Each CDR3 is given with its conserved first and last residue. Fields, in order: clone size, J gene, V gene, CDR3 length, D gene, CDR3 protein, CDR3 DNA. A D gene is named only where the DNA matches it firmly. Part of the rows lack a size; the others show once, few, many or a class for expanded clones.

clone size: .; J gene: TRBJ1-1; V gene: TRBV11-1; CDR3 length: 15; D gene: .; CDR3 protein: CASSLERGLNTEAFF; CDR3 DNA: TGTGCCAGCAGCTTAGAGCGGGGGTTGAACACTGAAGCTTTCTTT
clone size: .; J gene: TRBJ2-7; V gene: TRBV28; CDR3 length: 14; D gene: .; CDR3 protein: CASTPEGHFYEQYF; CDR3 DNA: TGTGCCAGCACTCCTGAGGGTCACTTCTACGAGCAGTACTTC
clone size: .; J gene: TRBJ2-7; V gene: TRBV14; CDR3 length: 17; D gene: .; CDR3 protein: CASSQEGVGVNSYEQYF; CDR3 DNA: TGTGCCAGCAGCCAAGAGGGGGTCGGCGTTAACTCCTACGAGCAGTACTTC
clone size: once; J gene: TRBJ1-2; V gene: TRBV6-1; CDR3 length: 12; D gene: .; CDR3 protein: CASSESHYGYTF; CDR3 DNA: TGTGCCAGCAGTGAATCTCACTATGGCTACACCTTC
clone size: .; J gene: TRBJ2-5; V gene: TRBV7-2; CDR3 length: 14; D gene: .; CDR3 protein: CASSLKRAGRTQYF; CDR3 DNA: TGTGCCAGCAGCTTAAAAAGGGCGGGAAGGACCCAGTACTTC
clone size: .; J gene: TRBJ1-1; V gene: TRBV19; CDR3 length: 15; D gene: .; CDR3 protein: CASSIRQGGDTEAFF; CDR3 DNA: TGTGCCAGTAGTATCCGGCAGGGCGGGGACACTGAAGCTTTCTTT
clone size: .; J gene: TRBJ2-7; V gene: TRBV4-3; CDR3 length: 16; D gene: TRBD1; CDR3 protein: CASSFSGTGEFYEQYF; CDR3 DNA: TGCGCCAGCAGCTTTTCCGGGACAGGGGAATTCTACGAGCAGTACTTC
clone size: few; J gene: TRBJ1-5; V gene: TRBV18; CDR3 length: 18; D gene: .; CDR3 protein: CASSPSQGRNRSNQPQHF; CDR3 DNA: TGTGCCAGCTCACCATCCCAGGGGAGGAATCGGAGCAATCAGCCCCAGCATTTT
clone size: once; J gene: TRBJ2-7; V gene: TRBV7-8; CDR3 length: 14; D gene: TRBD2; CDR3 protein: CASSLGGNSYEQYF; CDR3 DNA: TGTGCCAGCAGCTTGGGGGGGAACTCCTACGAGCAGTACTTC
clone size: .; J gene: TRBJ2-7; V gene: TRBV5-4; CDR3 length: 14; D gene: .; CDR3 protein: CASSSPQSGYEQYF; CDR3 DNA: TGTGCCAGCAGCTCCCCTCAGTCCGGATACGAGCAGTACTTC
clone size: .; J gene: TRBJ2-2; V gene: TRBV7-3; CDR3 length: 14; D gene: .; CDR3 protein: CASSPPGWTGELFF; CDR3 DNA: TGTGCCAGCAGCCCGCCCGGGTGGACCGGGGAGCTGTTTTTT
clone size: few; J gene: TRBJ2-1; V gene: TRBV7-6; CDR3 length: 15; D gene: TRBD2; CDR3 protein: CASSALAGALNEQFF; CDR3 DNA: TGTGCCAGCAGCGCTCTAGCGGGGGCCCTAAATGAGCAGTTCTTC
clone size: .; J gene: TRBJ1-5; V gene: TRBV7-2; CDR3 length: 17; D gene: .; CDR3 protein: CASSLSAKGQFNQPQHF; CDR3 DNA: TGTGCCAGCAGCTTATCCGCGAAGGGACAATTCAATCAGCCCCAGCATTTT
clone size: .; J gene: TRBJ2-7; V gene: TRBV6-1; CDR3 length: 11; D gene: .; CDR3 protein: CASSEGYEQYF; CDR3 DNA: TGTGCCAGCAGTGAAGGTTACGAGCAGTACTTC
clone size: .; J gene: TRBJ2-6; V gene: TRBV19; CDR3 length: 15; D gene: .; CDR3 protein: CASRRTDSGANVLTF; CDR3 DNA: TGTGCCAGTAGGAGGACAGACTCTGGGGCCAACGTCCTGACTTTC
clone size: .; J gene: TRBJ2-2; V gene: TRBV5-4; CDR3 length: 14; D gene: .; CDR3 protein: CASSLAGATGELFF; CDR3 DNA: TGTGCCAGCAGCTTGGCCGGAGCAACCGGGGAGCTGTTTTTT
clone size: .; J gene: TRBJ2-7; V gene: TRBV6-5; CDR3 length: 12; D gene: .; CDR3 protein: CASSPDAYEQYF; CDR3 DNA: TGTGCCAGCAGCCCTGACGCCTACGAGCAGTACTTC
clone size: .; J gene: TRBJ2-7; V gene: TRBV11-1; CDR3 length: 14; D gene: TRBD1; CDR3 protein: CASSFDRGINEQYF; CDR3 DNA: TGTGCCAGCAGCTTTGACAGGGGTATAAACGAGCAGTACTTC
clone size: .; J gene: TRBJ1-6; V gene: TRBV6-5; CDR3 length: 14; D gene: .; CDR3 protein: CASSYSTWDSPLHF; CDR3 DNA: TGTGCCAGCAGTTACTCGACGTGGGATTCACCCCTCCACTTT
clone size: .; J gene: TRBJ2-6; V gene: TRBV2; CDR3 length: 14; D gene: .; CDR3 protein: CASGATRGANVLTF; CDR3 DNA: TGTGCCAGCGGAGCAACTCGGGGGGCCAACGTCCTGACTTTC
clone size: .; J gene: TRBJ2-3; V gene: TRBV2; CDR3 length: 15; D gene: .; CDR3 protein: CASSEVVGETDTQYF; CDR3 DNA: TGTGCCAGCAGTGAAGTCGTGGGGGAGACAGATACGCAGTATTTT
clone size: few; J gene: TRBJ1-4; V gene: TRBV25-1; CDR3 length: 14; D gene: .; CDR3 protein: CASNPGTGNEKLFF; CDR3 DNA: TGTGCCAGCAACCCCGGGACGGGTAATGAAAAACTGTTTTTT
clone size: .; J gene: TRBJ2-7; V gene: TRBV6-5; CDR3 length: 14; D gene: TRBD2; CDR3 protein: CASSSSGISYEQYF; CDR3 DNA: TGTGCCAGCAGTTCCAGCGGGATCTCCTACGAGCAGTACTTC
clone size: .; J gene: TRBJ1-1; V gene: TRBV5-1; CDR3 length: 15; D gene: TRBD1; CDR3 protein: CASSFTGGGNTEAFF; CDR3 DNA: TGCGCCAGCAGCTTTACAGGGGGAGGAAACACTGAAGCTTTCTTT
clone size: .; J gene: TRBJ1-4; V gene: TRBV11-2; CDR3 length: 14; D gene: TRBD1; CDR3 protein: CASSQDRGVGKLFF; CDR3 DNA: TGTGCCAGCAGCCAGGACAGGGGGGTCGGAAAACTGTTTTTT
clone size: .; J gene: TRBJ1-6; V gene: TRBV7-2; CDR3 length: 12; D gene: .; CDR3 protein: CASSLDNSPLHF; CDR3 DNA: TGTGCCAGCAGCTTAGACAATTCACCCCTCCACTTT
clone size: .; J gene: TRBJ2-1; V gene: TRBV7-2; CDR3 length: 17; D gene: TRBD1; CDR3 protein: CASSLNPPGQPYNEQFF; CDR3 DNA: TGTGCCAGCAGCCTGAATCCTCCGGGACAGCCATACAATGAGCAGTTCTTC
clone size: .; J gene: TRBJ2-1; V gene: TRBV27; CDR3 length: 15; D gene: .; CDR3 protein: CAIGRRASSYNEQFF; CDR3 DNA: TGTGCCATAGGGAGGCGGGCGAGCTCCTACAATGAGCAGTTCTTC
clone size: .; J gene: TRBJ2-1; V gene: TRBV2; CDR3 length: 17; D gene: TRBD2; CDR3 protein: CASSPLLAGTSYNEQFF; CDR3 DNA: TGTGCCAGCAGTCCACTACTAGCGGGAACATCCTACAATGAGCAGTTCTTC
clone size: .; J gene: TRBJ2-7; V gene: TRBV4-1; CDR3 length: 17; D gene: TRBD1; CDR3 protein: CASSQDGGQSLSYEQYF; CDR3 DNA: TGCGCCAGCAGCCAAGATGGGGGACAGAGCCTTTCCTACGAGCAGTACTTC
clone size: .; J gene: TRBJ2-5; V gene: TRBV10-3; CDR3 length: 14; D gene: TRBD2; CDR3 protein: CATRLAGDEETQYF; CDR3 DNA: TGTGCCACCCGACTAGCGGGGGATGAAGAGACCCAGTACTTC
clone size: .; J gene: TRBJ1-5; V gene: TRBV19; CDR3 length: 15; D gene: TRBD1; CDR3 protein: CASSVTGGSNQPQHF; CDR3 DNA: TGTGCCAGTAGTGTGACAGGGGGGAGCAATCAGCCCCAGCATTTT
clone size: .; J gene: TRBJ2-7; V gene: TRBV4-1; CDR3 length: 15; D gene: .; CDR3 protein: CASSQESWGAYEQYF; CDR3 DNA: TGCGCCAGCAGCCAAGAATCATGGGGGGCTTACGAGCAGTACTTC
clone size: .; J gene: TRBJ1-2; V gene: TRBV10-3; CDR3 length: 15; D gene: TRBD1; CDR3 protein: CAISEPTRTGSGYTF; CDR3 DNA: TGTGCCATCAGTGAGCCGACCCGGACAGGGTCTGGCTACACCTTC
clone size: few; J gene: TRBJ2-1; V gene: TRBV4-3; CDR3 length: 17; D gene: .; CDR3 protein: CASSAEALRASYNEQFF; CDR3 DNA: TGCGCCAGCAGCGCTGAGGCATTACGCGCGTCCTACAATGAGCAGTTCTTC
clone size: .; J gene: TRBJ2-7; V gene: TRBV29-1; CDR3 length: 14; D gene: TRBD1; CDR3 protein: CSVIGGQGGYEQYF; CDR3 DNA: TGCAGCGTCATAGGGGGACAGGGGGGCTACGAGCAGTACTTC
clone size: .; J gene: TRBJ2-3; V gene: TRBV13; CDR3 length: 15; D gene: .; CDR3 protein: CASSLTQDGEDTQYF; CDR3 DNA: TGTGCCAGCAGCTTAACCCAGGACGGGGAAGATACGCAGTATTTT
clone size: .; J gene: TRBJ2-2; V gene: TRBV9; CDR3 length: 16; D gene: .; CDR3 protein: CASSVTDSLDTGELFF; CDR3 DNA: TGTGCCAGCAGCGTTACGGACAGTTTAGACACCGGGGAGCTGTTTTTT
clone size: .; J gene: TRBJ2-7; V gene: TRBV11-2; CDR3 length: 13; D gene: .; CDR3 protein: CATRRTQRHEQYF; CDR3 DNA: TGTGCCACCCGCCGGACACAGCGCCACGAGCAGTACTTC
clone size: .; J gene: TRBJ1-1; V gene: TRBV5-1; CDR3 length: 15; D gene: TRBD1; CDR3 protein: CASSLLQGVNTEAFF; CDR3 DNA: TGCGCCAGCAGCTTGCTCCAGGGGGTGAACACTGAAGCTTTCTTT
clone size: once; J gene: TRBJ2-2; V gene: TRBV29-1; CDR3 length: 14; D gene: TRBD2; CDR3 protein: CSIRLAGNTGELFF; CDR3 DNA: TGCAGCATTCGGCTAGCGGGAAACACCGGGGAGCTGTTTTTT
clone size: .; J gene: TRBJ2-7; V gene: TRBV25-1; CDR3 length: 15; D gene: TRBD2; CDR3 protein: CASSEYGGGAYEQYF; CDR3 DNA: TGTGCCAGCAGTGAATATGGCGGGGGTGCCTACGAGCAGTACTTC
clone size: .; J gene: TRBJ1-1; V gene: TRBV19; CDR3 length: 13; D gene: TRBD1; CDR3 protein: CASTDRGNTEAFF; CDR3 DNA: TGTGCCAGTACCGACAGGGGGAACACTGAAGCTTTCTTT
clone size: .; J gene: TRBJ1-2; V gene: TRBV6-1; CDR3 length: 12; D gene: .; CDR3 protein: CASNRDTYGYTF; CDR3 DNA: TGTGCCAGCAATCGGGACACCTATGGCTACACCTTC
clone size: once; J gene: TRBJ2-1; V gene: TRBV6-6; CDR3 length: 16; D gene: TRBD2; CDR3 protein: CASSPQRAGDGNEQFF; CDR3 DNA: TGTGCCAGCAGCCCCCAACGAGCGGGGGATGGCAATGAGCAGTTCTTC
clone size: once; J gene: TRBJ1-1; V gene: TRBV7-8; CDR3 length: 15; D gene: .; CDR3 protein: CASSLVEGVYTEAFF; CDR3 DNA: TGTGCCAGCAGCTTAGTGGAGGGGGTTTACACTGAAGCTTTCTTT